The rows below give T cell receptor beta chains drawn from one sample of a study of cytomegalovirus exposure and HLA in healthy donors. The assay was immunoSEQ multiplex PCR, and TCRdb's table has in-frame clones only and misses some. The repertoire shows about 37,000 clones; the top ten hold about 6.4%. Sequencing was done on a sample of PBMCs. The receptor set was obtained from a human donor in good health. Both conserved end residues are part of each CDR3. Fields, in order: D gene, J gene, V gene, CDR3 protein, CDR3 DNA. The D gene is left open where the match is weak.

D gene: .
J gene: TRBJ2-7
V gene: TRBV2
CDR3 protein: CATSGGRLEQYF
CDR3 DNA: TGTGCCACCTCAGGGGGGAGGCTCGAGCAGTACTTC

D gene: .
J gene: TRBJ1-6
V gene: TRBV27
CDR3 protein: CASSFDRHANSPLHF
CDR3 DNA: TGTGCCAGCAGTTTCGACAGGCATGCTAATTCACCCCTCCACTTT

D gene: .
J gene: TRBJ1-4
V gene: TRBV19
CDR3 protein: CASRWWAGEDKLFF
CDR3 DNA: TGTGCCAGTAGATGGTGGGCAGGGGAAGACAAACTGTTTTTT

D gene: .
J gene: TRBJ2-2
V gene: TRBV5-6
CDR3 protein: CASSLVALANTGELFF
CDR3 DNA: TGTGCCAGCAGCTTGGTAGCTCTGGCGAACACCGGGGAGCTGTTTTTT

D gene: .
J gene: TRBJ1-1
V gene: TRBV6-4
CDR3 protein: CASSSRADTEAFF
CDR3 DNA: TGTGCCAGCAGCAGTAGAGCGGACACTGAAGCTTTCTTT

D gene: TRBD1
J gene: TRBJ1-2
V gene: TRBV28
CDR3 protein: CASSLQTGPRGYTF
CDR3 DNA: TGTGCCAGCAGTCTTCAGACAGGGCCCAGGGGCTACACCTTC

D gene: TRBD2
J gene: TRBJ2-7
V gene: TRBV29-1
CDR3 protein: CSVEDPVLAGGGEQYF
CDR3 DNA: TGCAGCGTTGAAGATCCCGTTCTAGCGGGGGGGGGCGAGCAGTACTTC

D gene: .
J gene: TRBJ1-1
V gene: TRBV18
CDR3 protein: CASSPLPTGSTEAFF
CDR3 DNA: TGTGCCAGCTCGCCCCTCCCCACAGGAAGCACTGAAGCTTTCTTT

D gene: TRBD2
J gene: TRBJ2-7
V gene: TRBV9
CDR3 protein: CASSVEEFQRGVDEQYF
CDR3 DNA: TGTGCCAGCAGCGTAGAGGAGTTCCAGCGGGGTGTGGACGAGCAGTACTTC

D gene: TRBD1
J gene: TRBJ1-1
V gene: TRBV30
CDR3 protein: CAWKTGHYTEAFF
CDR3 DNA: TGTGCCTGGAAGACAGGGCACTACACTGAAGCTTTCTTT

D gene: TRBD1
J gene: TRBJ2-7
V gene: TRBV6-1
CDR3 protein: CASSEGTGGSYEQYF
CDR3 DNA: TGTGCCAGCAGTGAAGGGACAGGGGGATCCTACGAGCAGTACTTC

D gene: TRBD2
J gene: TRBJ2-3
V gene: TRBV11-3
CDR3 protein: CASSLGLAFPDTQYF
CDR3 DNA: TGTGCCAGCAGCTTGGGACTAGCGTTTCCTGATACGCAGTATTTT

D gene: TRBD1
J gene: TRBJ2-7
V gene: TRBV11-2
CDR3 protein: CASSFKDRCYF
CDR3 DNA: TGTGCCAGCAGCTTTAAGGACAGGTGTTACTTC